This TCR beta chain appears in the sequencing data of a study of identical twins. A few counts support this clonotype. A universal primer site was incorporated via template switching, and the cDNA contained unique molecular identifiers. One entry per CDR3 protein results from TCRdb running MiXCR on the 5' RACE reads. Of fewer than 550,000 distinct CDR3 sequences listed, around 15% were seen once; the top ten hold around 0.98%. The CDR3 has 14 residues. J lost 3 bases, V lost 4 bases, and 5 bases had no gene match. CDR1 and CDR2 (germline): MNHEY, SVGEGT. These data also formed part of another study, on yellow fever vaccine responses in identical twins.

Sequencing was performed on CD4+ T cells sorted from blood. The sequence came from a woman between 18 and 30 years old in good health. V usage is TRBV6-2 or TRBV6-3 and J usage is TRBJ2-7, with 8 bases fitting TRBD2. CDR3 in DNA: TGTGCCAGCAGTTCTACTAGCGGTGACTACGAGCAGTACTTC. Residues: CASSSTSGDYEQYF.